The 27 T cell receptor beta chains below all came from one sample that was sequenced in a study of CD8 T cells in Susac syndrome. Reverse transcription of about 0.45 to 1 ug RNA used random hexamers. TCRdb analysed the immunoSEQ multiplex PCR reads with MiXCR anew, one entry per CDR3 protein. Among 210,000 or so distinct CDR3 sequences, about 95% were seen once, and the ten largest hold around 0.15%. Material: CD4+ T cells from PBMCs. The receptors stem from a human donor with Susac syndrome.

Written as DNA, the CDR3 is TGTGCCAGCAGTTCCGGGCCGCACGGGGAGCTGTTTTTT. It encodes CASSSGPHGELFF. V usage is TRBV5-6 and J usage is TRBJ2-2, with D hard to call. V was cut by 5 bases and J by 7 bases, with 12 bases left in between. CDR3 size: 13 residues. CDR1 and CDR2 (germline): SGHDT, YYEEEE.

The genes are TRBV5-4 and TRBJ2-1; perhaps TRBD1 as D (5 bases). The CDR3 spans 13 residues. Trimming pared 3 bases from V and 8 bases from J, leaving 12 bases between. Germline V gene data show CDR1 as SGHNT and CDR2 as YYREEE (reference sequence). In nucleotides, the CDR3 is TGTGCCAGCAGCTCTCCAGAAGGGGATGAGCAGTTCTTC. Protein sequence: CASSSPEGDEQFF.

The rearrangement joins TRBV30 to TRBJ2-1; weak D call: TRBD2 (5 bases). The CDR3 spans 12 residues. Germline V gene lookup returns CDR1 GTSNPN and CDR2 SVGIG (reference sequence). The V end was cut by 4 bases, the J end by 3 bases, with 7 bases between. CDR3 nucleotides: TGTGCCTGGATCCGGGACTACAATGAGCAGTTCTTC. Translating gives CAWIRDYNEQFF.

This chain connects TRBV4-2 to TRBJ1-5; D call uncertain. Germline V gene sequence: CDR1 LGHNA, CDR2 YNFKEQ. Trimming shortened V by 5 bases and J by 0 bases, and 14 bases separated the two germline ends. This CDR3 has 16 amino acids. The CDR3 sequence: CASSLSVSDSNQPQHF. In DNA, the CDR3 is TGTGCCAGCAGCTTAAGTGTCTCGGATAGCAATCAGCCCCAGCATTTT.

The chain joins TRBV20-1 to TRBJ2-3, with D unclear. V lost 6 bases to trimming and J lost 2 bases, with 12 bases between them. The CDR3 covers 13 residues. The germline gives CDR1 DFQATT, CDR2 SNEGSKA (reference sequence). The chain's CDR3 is CSARATTTDTQYF. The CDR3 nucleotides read TGCAGTGCCCGGGCGACGACCACAGATACGCAGTATTTT.

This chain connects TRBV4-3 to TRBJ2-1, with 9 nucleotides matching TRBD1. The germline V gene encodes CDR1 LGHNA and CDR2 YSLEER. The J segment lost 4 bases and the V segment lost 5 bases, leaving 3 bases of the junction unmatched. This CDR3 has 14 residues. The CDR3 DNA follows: TGCGCCAGCAGCGGGGACAGGGTATACAATGAGCAGTTCTTC. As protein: CASSGDRVYNEQFF.

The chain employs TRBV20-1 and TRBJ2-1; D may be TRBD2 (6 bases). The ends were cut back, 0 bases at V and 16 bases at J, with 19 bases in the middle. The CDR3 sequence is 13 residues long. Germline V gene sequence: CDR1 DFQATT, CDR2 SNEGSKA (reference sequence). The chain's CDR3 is CSARESPGDPVFF. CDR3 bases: TGCAGTGCTAGAGAGAGCCCGGGGGATCCTGTATTCTTC.

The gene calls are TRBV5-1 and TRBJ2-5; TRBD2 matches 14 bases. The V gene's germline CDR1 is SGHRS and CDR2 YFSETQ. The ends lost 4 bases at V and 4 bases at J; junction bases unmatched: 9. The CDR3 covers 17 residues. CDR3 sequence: CASSPGLAGGRAETQYF. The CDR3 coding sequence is TGCGCCAGCAGCCCCGGACTAGCGGGGGGTAGGGCAGAGACCCAGTACTTC.

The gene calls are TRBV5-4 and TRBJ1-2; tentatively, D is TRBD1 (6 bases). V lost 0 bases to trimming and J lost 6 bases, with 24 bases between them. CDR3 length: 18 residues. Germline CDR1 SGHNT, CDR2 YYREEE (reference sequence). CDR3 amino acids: CASSLVADPGGQPDGYTF. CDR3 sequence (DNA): TGTGCCAGCAGCTTGGTGGCCGACCCCGGAGGACAGCCAGATGGCTACACCTTC.

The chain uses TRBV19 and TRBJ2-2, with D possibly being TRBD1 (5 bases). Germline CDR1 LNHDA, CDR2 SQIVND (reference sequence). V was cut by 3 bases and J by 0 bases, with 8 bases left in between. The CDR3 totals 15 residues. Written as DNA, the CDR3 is TGTGCCAGTAGTATCACGACAGCGAACACCGGGGAGCTGTTTTTT. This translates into CASSITTANTGELFF.

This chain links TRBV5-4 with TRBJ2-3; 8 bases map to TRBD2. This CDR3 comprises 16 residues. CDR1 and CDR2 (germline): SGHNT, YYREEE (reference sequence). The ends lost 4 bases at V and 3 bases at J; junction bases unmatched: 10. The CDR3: CASSADPGTRTDTQYF. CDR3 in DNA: TGTGCCAGCAGCGCCGACCCCGGGACTAGAACAGATACGCAGTATTTT.

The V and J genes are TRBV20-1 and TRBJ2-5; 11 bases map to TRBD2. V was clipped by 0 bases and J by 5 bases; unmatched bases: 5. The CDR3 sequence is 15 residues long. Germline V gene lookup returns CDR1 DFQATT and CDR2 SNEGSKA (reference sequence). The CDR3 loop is CSARDPSGGRETQYF. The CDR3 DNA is TGCAGTGCTAGAGATCCTAGCGGGGGGAGGGAGACCCAGTACTTC.

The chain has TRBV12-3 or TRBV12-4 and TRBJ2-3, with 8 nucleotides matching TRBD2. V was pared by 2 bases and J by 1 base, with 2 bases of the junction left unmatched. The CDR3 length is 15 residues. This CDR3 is CASSLLSGGTDTQYF. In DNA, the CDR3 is TGTGCCAGCAGTTTACTTAGCGGGGGCACAGATACGCAGTATTTT.

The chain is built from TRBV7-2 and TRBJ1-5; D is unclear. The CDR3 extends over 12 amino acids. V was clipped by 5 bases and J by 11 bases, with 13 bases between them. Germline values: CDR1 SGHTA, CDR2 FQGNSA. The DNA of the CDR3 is TGTGCCAGCAGCCCCCAGTTCGGGGCCCAGCATTTT. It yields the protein CASSPQFGAQHF. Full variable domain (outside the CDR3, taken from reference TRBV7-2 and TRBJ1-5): GAGVSQSPSNKVTEKGKDVELRCDPISGHTALYWYRQSLGQGLEFLIYFQGNSAPDKSGLPSDRFSAERTGGSVSTLTIQRTQQEDSAVYLCASSPQFGAQHFGDGTRLSIL.

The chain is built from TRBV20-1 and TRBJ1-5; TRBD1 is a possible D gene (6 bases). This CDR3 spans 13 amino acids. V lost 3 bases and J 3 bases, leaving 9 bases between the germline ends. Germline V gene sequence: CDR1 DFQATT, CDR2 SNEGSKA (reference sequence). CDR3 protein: CSARTGDNQPQHF. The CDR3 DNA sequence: TGCAGTGCTAGGACAGGTGACAATCAGCCCCAGCATTTT.

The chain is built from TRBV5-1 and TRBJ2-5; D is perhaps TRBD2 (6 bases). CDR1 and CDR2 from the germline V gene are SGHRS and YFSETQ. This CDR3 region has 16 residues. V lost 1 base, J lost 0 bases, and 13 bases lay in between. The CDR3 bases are TGCGCCAGCAGCTTGAGGGGACTTCTGTACCAAGAGACCCAGTACTTC. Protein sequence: CASSLRGLLYQETQYF.

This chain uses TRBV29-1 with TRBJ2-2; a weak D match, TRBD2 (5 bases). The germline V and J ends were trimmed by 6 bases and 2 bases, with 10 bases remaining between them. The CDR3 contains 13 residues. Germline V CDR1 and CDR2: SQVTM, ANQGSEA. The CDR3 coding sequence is TGCAGCGTGGCCAGGACTAACACCGGGGAGCTGTTTTTT. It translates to CSVARTNTGELFF.

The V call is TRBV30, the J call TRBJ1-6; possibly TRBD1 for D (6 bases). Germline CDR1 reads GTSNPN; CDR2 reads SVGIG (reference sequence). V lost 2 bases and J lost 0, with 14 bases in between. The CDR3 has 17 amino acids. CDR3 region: CAWSQDRSDSYNSPLHF. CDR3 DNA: TGTGCCTGGAGTCAAGACAGGTCAGACTCCTATAATTCACCCCTCCACTTT.

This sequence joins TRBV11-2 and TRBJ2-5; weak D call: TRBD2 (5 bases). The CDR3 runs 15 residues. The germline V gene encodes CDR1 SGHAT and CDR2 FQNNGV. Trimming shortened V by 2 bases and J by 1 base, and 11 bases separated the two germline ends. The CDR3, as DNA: TGTGCCAGCAGCTTACAGGCAGGACTCCAAGAGACCCAGTACTTC. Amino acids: CASSLQAGLQETQYF.

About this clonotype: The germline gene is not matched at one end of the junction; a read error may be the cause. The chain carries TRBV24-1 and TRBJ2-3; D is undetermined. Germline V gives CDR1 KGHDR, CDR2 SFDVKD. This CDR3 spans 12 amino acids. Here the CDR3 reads CAISDPTDTQYF. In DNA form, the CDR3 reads TGTGCCATCAGTGATCCGACAGATACGCAGTATTTT.

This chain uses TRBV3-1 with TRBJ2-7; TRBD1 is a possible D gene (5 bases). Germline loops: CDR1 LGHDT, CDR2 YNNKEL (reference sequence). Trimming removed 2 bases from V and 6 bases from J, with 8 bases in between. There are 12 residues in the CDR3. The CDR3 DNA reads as TGTGCCAGCAGCCAACGACAGCTCGAGCAGTACTTC. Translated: CASSQRQLEQYF.

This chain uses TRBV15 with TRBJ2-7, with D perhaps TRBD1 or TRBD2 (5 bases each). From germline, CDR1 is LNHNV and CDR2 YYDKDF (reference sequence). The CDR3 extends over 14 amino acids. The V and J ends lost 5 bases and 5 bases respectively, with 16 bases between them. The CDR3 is CATSLQSPGHEQYF. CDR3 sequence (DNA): TGTGCCACCAGCTTACAGAGTCCGGGGCACGAGCAGTACTTC.

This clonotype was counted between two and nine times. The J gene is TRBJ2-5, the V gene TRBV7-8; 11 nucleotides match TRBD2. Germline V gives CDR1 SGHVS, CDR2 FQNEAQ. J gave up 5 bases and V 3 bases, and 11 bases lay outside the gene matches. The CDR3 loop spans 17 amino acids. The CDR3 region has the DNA TGTGCCAGCAGCTTTAGCGGGGGGGCCGGTGAGGGGGAGACCCAGTACTTC. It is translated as CASSFSGGAGEGETQYF. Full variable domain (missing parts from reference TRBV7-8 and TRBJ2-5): GAGVSQSPRYKVAKRGQDVALRCDPISGHVSLFWYQQALGQGPEFLTYFQNEAQLDKSGLPSDRFFAERPEGSVSTLKIQRTQQEDSAVYLCASSFSGGAGEGETQYFGPGTRLLVL.

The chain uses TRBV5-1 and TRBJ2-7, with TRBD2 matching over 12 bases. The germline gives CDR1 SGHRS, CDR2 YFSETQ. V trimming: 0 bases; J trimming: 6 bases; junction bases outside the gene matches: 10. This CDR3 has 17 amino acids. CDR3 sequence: CASSLDGLAGGLAEQYF. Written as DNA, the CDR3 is TGCGCCAGCAGCTTGGACGGGCTAGCGGGGGGGCTGGCCGAGCAGTACTTC.

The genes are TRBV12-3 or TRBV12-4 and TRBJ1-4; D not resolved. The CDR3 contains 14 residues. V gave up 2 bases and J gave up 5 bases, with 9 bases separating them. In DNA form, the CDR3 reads TGTGCCAGCAGTTTAAGGAGGGAGAATGAAAAACTGTTTTTT. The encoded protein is CASSLRRENEKLFF.

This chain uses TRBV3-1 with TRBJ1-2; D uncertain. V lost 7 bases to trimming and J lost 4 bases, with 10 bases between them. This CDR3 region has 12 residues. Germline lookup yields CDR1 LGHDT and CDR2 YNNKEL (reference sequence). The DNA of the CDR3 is TGTGCCAGCATGAGGGAGACCTATGGCTACACCTTC. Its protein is CASMRETYGYTF.

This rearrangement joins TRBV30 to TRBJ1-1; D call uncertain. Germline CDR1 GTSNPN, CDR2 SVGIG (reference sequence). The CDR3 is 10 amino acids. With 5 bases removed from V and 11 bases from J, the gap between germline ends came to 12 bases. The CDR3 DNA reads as TGTGCCTGGGCTCTTGGTCGGGCTTTCTTT. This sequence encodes CAWALGRAFF.